What follows are 25 T cell receptor beta chains derived from one specimen sequenced in a study of Graves' ophthalmopathy and Graves' hyperthyroidism. The TCR beta CDR3 regions underwent amplification from RNA transcripts. HTBI primers served in a first-round RT-PCR, which a second-round multiplex PCR followed. TCRdb recomputed calls from the multiplex PCR reads with MiXCR, one row per CDR3 protein. This sample has 1 million to 1.3 million distinct CDR3 sequences, with 36% found just once. The sequencing input was peripheral blood or thyroid tissue (not recorded which). These receptors were taken from an adult man with Graves' hyperthyroidism.

In this sample, this clonotype turned up a few times. This rearrangement joins TRBV19 to TRBJ2-5; maybe TRBD1 (6 bases). The V gene lost 2 bases and the J gene lost 2 bases, with 12 bases spanning the gap. The CDR3 has 15 amino acids. CDR1 is LNHDA, CDR2 SQIVND, per germline (reference sequence). The CDR3 DNA is TGTGCCAGTAGTATATGGACAGCACAACAAGAGACCCAGTACTTC. Translating it yields CASSIWTAQQETQYF.

This clonotype was found a few times. The chain has TRBV7-9 and TRBJ1-1; 9 bases match TRBD1. The CDR3 spans 13 residues. Germline CDR1 SEHNR, CDR2 FQNEAQ (reference sequence). Trimming at V came to 6 bases and at J to 5 bases, leaving 4 bases not matched to a gene. CDR3 sequence reads: CASSWDRVTEAFF. In DNA, the CDR3 is TGTGCCAGCAGTTGGGACAGGGTTACTGAAGCTTTCTTT.

Ten or more counts support this clonotype. The chain carries TRBV12-3 or TRBV12-4 and TRBJ2-7, with 10 nucleotides matching TRBD1. This CDR3 has 14 residues. The ends lost 5 bases at V and 5 bases at J; junction bases unmatched: 6. CDR3 sequence: CASSMTGGGHEQYF. The CDR3, as DNA: TGTGCCAGCAGTATGACAGGGGGCGGCCACGAGCAGTACTTC.

This clonotype has more than one count but fewer than ten. The genes are TRBV6-5 and TRBJ2-7; TRBD2 agrees at 8 bases. The CDR3 totals 14 residues. The trim removed 2 bases at V and 3 bases at J, leaving 3 bases unmatched. CDR1 is MNHEY and CDR2 is SVGAGI in the germline V gene. The CDR3: CASSYGAGGYEQYF. CDR3 DNA sequence: TGTGCCAGCAGTTACGGCGCGGGGGGCTACGAGCAGTACTTC.

The rearrangement links TRBV20-1 to TRBJ1-1; perhaps TRBD1 as D (5 bases). V lost 3 bases, J lost 5 bases, and 13 bases lay in between. Germline assignment: CDR1 DFQATT and CDR2 SNEGSKA (reference sequence). CDR3 length equals 13 residues. CDR3 nucleotides: TGCAGTGCTAGGGCCCAGGGCGGTACTGAAGCTTTCTTT. Encoded protein: CSARAQGGTEAFF.

This clonotype was detected only a few times. V is TRBV12-3 or TRBV12-4 and J is TRBJ1-6; tentatively, D is TRBD1 (6 bases). CDR3 length: 19 residues. V was cut by 5 bases and J by 0 bases, with 20 bases left in between. CDR3 nucleotide sequence: TGTGCCAGCAGTCGGGGGGGGGCACGACTAAGCTCCTATAATTCACCCCTCCACTTT. Protein sequence: CASSRGGARLSSYNSPLHF.

The V call is TRBV20-1, the J call TRBJ2-5; 8 positions match TRBD2. V lost 6 bases and J lost 5; bases outside the gene matches: 11. Germline CDR1 reads DFQATT; CDR2 reads SNEGSKA (reference sequence). The CDR3 has 14 residues. The CDR3 protein is CSASPREGTETQYF. CDR3 coding DNA: TGCAGTGCATCTCCCCGGGAGGGCACCGAGACCCAGTACTTC.

To note about this clonotype: Its ends do not fully match the called genes, so a read error is possible. J is TRBJ2-2 and V is TRBV20-1, with D possibly being TRBD2 (6 bases). CDR3 length: 15 residues. The germline CDR1 and CDR2 sequences are DFQATT and SNEGSKA (reference sequence). This CDR3 is CSARGRERNAGELFF. In DNA, the CDR3 is TGCAGTGCAAGGGGTCGGGAGCGGAACGCCGGGGAGCTGTTTTTT.

This chain connects TRBV2 to TRBJ1-1; tentative D call: TRBD1 (6 bases). From germline, CDR1 is SNHLY and CDR2 FYNNEI. The CDR3 has 15 amino acids. The ends were cut back, 6 bases at V and 1 base at J, with 15 bases in the middle. The CDR3 is CASREQGWGNTEAFF. CDR3 sequence (DNA): TGTGCCAGCAGGGAACAGGGTTGGGGGAACACTGAAGCTTTCTTT.

This rearrangement joins TRBV2 to TRBJ1-2; 7 bases match TRBD1. This CDR3 has 14 amino acids. The germline V gene has CDR1 SNHLY and CDR2 FYNNEI. The ends lost 10 bases at V and 3 bases at J; junction bases unmatched: 11. The CDR3 sequence is CANESQGDYYGYTF. The CDR3, as DNA: TGTGCCAACGAATCTCAGGGGGACTACTATGGCTACACCTTC.

This clonotype was detected ten times or more. This chain joins TRBV7-2 and TRBJ2-2; 7 nucleotides match TRBD1. The CDR3 covers 19 residues. V trimming: 0 bases; J trimming: 4 bases; junction bases outside the gene matches: 14. From germline, CDR1 is SGHTA and CDR2 FQGNSA. Here the CDR3 reads CASSLAPGQYGRRTGELFF. The CDR3, as DNA: TGTGCCAGCAGCTTAGCCCCGGGACAGTACGGTCGGCGCACCGGGGAGCTGTTTTTT.

This clonotype has more than one count but fewer than ten. The DNA of the CDR3 is TGTGCCAGCAGTGTACAGGGGGCCGCCCAAGAGACCCAGTACTTC. This encodes CASSVQGAAQETQYF. The chain carries TRBV28 and TRBJ2-5; 9 nucleotides line up with TRBD1. Germline V gene data show CDR1 as MDHEN and CDR2 as SYDVKM. CDR3 size: 15 residues. With V trimmed by 5 bases and J by 1 base, 5 bases remained unmatched.

The rearrangement uses TRBV7-2 and TRBJ2-5, with 7 bases that match TRBD1. The CDR3 consists of 15 residues. The V and J ends lost 7 bases and 2 bases, in that order; junction bases with no gene match: 10. In germline, CDR1 is SGHTA, CDR2 FQGNSA. Here the CDR3 DNA reads TGTGCCAGCATACGACAGGGAATATGGCAAGAGACCCAGTACTTC. It is translated as CASIRQGIWQETQYF.

The CDR3 nucleotides are TGCAGCGTGGCTGACCTGACAGGGGGCCTAGGGGTCTTGGGCACTGAAGCTTTCTTT. This translates into CSVADLTGGLGVLGTEAFF. The chain employs TRBV29-1 and TRBJ1-1; TRBD1 matches 10 bases. This CDR3 region has 19 residues. The ends lost 6 bases at V and 4 bases at J; junction bases unmatched: 23. Germline V gene data show CDR1 as SQVTM and CDR2 as ANQGSEA.

This clonotype was counted only a few times. The J gene is TRBJ1-2, the V gene TRBV2, with TRBD1 matching 7 bases. The germline V gene has CDR1 SNHLY and CDR2 FYNNEI. The J segment lost 5 bases and the V segment lost 6 bases, leaving 3 bases of the junction unmatched. This CDR3 has 12 residues. The CDR3 spells CASRRQGYGYTF. CDR3 DNA sequence: TGTGCCAGCAGACGACAGGGATATGGCTACACCTTC.

Many counts were recorded for this clonotype. The chain combines TRBV7-2 with TRBJ2-7; TRBD1 aligns across 10 bases. The CDR3 runs 17 residues. With 4 bases clipped from V and 3 bases from J, the junction kept 12 bases outside the gene matches. Germline loops: CDR1 SGHTA, CDR2 FQGNSA. The CDR3 region has the DNA TGTGCCAGCAGCTCGGGACAGGGGACCCTCTACTACTACGAGCAGTACTTC. It encodes CASSSGQGTLYYYEQYF. Full variable domain (remainder filled in from reference TRBV7-2 and TRBJ2-7): GAGVSQSPSNKVTEKGKDVELRCDPISGHTALYWYRQSLGQGLEFLIYFQGNSAPDKSGLPSDRFSAERTGGSVSTLTIQRTQQEDSAVYLCASSSGQGTLYYYEQYFGPGTRLTVT.

This clonotype was observed at least ten times. The chain combines TRBV7-6 with TRBJ2-5; D is undetermined. CDR1 and CDR2 (germline): SGHVS, FNYEAQ. The CDR3 is 12 amino acids. V dropped 5 bases and J dropped 2 bases, with 6 bases sitting between them. The CDR3 DNA follows: TGTGCCAGCAGCAAACTTCAAGAGACCCAGTACTTC. The encoded protein is CASSKLQETQYF.

The chain recombines TRBV25-1 with TRBJ2-5; D might be TRBD2 (5 bases). Germline V gene sequence: CDR1 MGHDK, CDR2 SYGVNS. V gave up 8 bases and J gave up 5 bases, with 18 bases separating them. The CDR3 extends over 14 amino acids. The CDR3 sequence: CASLFVAPGETQYF. The CDR3 region has the DNA TGTGCCAGCTTATTCGTGGCCCCGGGGGAGACCCAGTACTTC.

At least ten counts were recorded for this clonotype. V and J are TRBV4-1 and TRBJ2-7; a weak D match, TRBD1 (5 bases). The CDR3 sequence is 14 residues long. V was cut by 1 base and J by 3 bases, with 10 bases left in between. Per the germline V gene, CDR1 is MGHRA and CDR2 is YSYEKL. CDR3 sequence: CASSQVGEYYEQYF. CDR3 sequence (DNA): TGCGCCAGCAGCCAAGTAGGGGAATACTACGAGCAGTACTTC.

This clonotype showed up many times. This chain connects TRBV12-3 or TRBV12-4 to TRBJ1-2; 9 positions agree with TRBD1. There are 14 residues in the CDR3. V lost 5 bases to trimming and J lost 4 bases; unmatched junction nucleotides: 5. The CDR3: CASSGRQGVYGYTF. The CDR3 DNA sequence: TGTGCCAGCAGTGGTAGACAGGGGGTCTATGGCTACACCTTC.

The chain combines TRBV5-1 with TRBJ1-5; D gene uncertain. The length of the CDR3 is 15 residues. The ends were cut back, 4 bases at V and 4 bases at J, with 15 bases in the middle. CDR1 SGHRS and CDR2 YFSETQ come from the germline V gene. The CDR3 bases are TGCGCCAGCAGCCATGGATCCGGAGGGAATCAGCCCCAGCATTTT. It codes for CASSHGSGGNQPQHF.

This clonotype was seen many times. The chain couples TRBV12-3 or TRBV12-4 to TRBJ1-5, with D perhaps TRBD1 (5 bases). The CDR3 has 14 amino acids. V lost 1 base, J lost 7 bases, and 11 bases lay in between. The CDR3 region is CASSLVGELQPQHF. In DNA, the CDR3 is TGTGCCAGCAGTTTAGTGGGGGAGTTACAGCCCCAGCATTTT.

J is TRBJ1-1 and V is TRBV25-1; 7 nucleotides align to TRBD1. From germline, CDR1 is MGHDK and CDR2 SYGVNS. V gave up 8 bases and J gave up 7 bases; unmatched junction bases: 7. The CDR3 is 12 amino acids. Here the CDR3 DNA reads TGTGCCAGCGTGGCAGGGGACAGTGAAGCTTTCTTT. This encodes CASVAGDSEAFF.

The CDR3 DNA reads as TGTGCCAGCAGCTCTAGGACAGGGTCGAACGAGCAGTACTTC. Protein sequence: CASSSRTGSNEQYF. The V gene is TRBV7-9, the J gene TRBJ2-7, with 8 bases lining up with TRBD1. V shed 4 bases and J 5 bases; nucleotides not matched to a gene: 7. Germline V CDR1 and CDR2: SEHNR, FQNEAQ (reference sequence). The CDR3 is 14 residues long. Based on the CDR3 plus reference TRBV7-9 and TRBJ2-7, the full variable domain is DTGVSQNPRHKITKRGQNVTFRCDPISEHNRLYWYRQTLGQGPEFLTYFQNEAQLEKSRLLSDRFSAERPKGSFSTLEIQRTEQGDSAMYLCASSSRTGSNEQYFGPGTRLTVT.

This clonotype was observed many times. The genes are TRBV7-9 and TRBJ1-6; TRBD1 matches at 10 bases. The V gene's germline CDR1 is SEHNR and CDR2 FQNEAQ (reference sequence). V lost 1 base, J lost 10 bases, and 4 bases stayed unmatched. The CDR3 covers 15 residues. CDR3 sequence (DNA): TGTGCCAGCAGCTTAGAGGGACAGGGGCAATCACCCCTCCACTTT. Its translation: CASSLEGQGQSPLHF.